This T cell receptor beta chain was retrieved from a study of cytomegalovirus exposure and HLA in healthy donors. Researchers ran the PCR with 60 Vbeta and 13 Jbeta primers. Measured with immunoSEQ multiplex PCR; TCRdb has only the in-frame clones, and not every one. The repertoire holds 150,000 to 200,000 clones, with roughly 87% as singletons. V lost 5 bases to trimming and J lost 0 bases, with 11 bases between them. From germline, CDR1 is SGHTA and CDR2 FQGTGA. The CDR3 extends over 15 amino acids. The chain has TRBV7-3 and TRBJ2-1; D gene ambiguous. This TCR came from a girl aged 10 to 17 in good health and CMV-seropositive. Source material: PBMCs. CDR3 bases: TGTGCCAGCAGCCCCCGCCGGAGCTCCTACAATGAGCAGTTCTTC. Its translation: CASSPRRSSYNEQFF. The variable domain in full, completed from reference TRBV7-3 and TRBJ2-1, reads GAGVSQTPSNKVTEKGKYVELRCDPISGHTALYWYRQSLGQGPEFLIYFQGTGAADDSGLPNDRFFAVRPEGSVSTLKIQRTERGDSAVYLCASSPRRSSYNEQFFGPGTRLTVL.